This is a list of T cell receptor beta chains from one sample in a study of blood T cell repertoires in COVID-19. Sequencing was performed with immunoSEQ multiplex PCR; in TCRdb, only in-frame clones are kept and a portion is missing. The profile shows around 290,000 clones, about 86% of them singletons. Source material: peripheral blood. Receptor source: a woman between 65 and 79 years old with COVID-19, enrolled during active disease. Each CDR3 is given with its conserved first and last residue. Each record gives: V gene, D gene, clone size, J gene, CDR3 DNA, CDR3 protein. D genes are given only for firm matches. Clone sizes are given selectively: once, few, many, or a class where the clone is expanded.

TRBV5-6	.	.	TRBJ1-2	TGTGCCAGCAGCTTGGTTTCGGGGGCTAACTATGGCTACACCTTC	CASSLVSGANYGYTF
TRBV6-6	.	few	TRBJ1-1	TGTGCCAGCAGTCCCCCTGCGGGCGGCTATAACCCCCTAAAAGAAGCTTTCTTT	CASSPPAGGYNPLKEAFF
TRBV18	.	.	TRBJ2-7	TGTGCCAGCTCACGAGACGTTTCAGGCTACGAGCAGTACTTC	CASSRDVSGYEQYF
TRBV7-2	.	.	TRBJ1-2	TGTGCCAGCAGCCCCCAGGACTATGGCTACACCTTC	CASSPQDYGYTF
TRBV29-1	TRBD1	.	TRBJ2-5	TGCAGCGCCGCCGGACAGGACCAAGAGACCCAGTACTTC	CSAAGQDQETQYF
TRBV4-1	TRBD2	few	TRBJ2-3	TGCGCCAGCAGCCAATTCTCCGGGGGGGCCTCAGATACGCAGTATTTT	CASSQFSGGASDTQYF
TRBV5-1	.	.	TRBJ2-2	TGCGCCAGCAGCTTTCAGGGGTCGGCCGGGGAGCTGTTTTTT	CASSFQGSAGELFF
TRBV15	TRBD1	.	TRBJ1-1	TGTGCCACCAGCAGAGGAAGACAGGGGTTAACTTTCTTT	CATSRGRQGLTFF
TRBV27	.	.	TRBJ1-4	TGTGCCAGCAGTTTATCCCAGGTCCAGAATGAAAAACTGTTTTTT	CASSLSQVQNEKLFF
TRBV19	TRBD2	.	TRBJ2-7	TGTGCCAGTAGTTTCGGACTAGCGGGGGGTAACGAGCAGTACTTC	CASSFGLAGGNEQYF
TRBV4-1	TRBD1	.	TRBJ1-1	TGCGCCAGCAGCCAAGGGGACAGGGCGAACACTGAAGCTTTCTTT	CASSQGDRANTEAFF
TRBV12-5	.	.	TRBJ1-5	TGTGCTAGTGGTCCAACAGGGACGGTAGGTCAGCCCCAGCATTTT	CASGPTGTVGQPQHF
TRBV9	.	.	TRBJ2-5	TGTGCCAGCAGCGTGGTGGGGGGGCCGGTCTTGGAGACCCAGTACTTC	CASSVVGGPVLETQYF
TRBV3-1/TRBV3-2	.	.	TRBJ1-3	TGTGCCAGCAGCCCAGGCTCTGGAAACACCATATATTTT	CASSPGSGNTIYF
TRBV6-2/TRBV6-3	.	.	TRBJ2-4	TGTGCCAGCAGTTACGCTAGAGCCAAAAACATTCAGTACTTC	CASSYARAKNIQYF
TRBV6-5	TRBD2	.	TRBJ2-1	TGTGCCAGCAGTCTATCGGGGGGGGCTTTTAATGAGCAGTTCTTC	CASSLSGGAFNEQFF
TRBV2	TRBD1	.	TRBJ1-4	TGTGCCAGCAGTGAAGGGGACAGCTATAATGAAAAACTGTTTTTT	CASSEGDSYNEKLFF
TRBV12-3/TRBV12-4	.	.	TRBJ1-1	TGTGCCAGCAGACCGGGGGGGAGTGAAGCTTTCTTT	CASRPGGSEAFF
TRBV6-1	.	.	TRBJ1-2	TGTGCCAGCAGTGAATACAACAGCATTGGCTATGGCTACACCTTC	CASSEYNSIGYGYTF
TRBV5-1	.	.	TRBJ1-4	TGCGCCAGCAGCTTGGGTACGGGGGTTGGTGAAAAACTGTTTTTT	CASSLGTGVGEKLFF
TRBV5-1	.	once	TRBJ1-1	TGCGCCAGCAGCTTGTTGGCAGGGGAGACTGAAGCTTTCTTT	CASSLLAGETEAFF
TRBV6-1	.	.	TRBJ1-3	TGTGCCAGCAGTGAAGCATTGACAGCCTCTGGAAACACCATATATTTT	CASSEALTASGNTIYF
TRBV9	.	.	TRBJ2-1	TGTGCCAGCAGCGTAGGAGGTGTGTCAAACAATGAGCAGTTCTTC	CASSVGGVSNNEQFF
TRBV10-3	.	.	TRBJ1-2	TGTGCCATCGCGGGGGGCGCCCCTGGGGGCTACACCTTC	CAIAGGAPGGYTF
TRBV15	TRBD1	.	TRBJ1-3	TGTGCCACTGGCCGGGACAGGGGGTCTGGAAACACCATATATTTT	CATGRDRGSGNTIYF
TRBV11-2	TRBD1	.	TRBJ2-5	TGTGCCAGCAGCTTAGAGAGGGGGCCGCAAGAGACCCAGTACTTC	CASSLERGPQETQYF
TRBV5-1	TRBD1	.	TRBJ1-1	TGCGCCAGTAGCGGACAGGCGAACACTGAAGCTTTCTTT	CASSGQANTEAFF
TRBV2	TRBD2	.	TRBJ2-3	TGTGCCAGCAGGGGGACTAGCGGCACAGATACGCAGTATTTT	CASRGTSGTDTQYF
TRBV9	.	.	TRBJ1-4	TGTGCCAGCAGCCCGAGGGGGGGGTATGAAAAACTGTTTTTT	CASSPRGGYEKLFF
TRBV18	.	.	TRBJ1-2	TGTGCCAGCTCACCACTAACAGGGCAAGGCTATGGCTACACCTTC	CASSPLTGQGYGYTF
TRBV18	TRBD1	.	TRBJ1-2	TGTGCCAGCTCAGCGCAGGGGGTATTTACGGATGGCTACACCTTC	CASSAQGVFTDGYTF
TRBV18	.	.	TRBJ2-7	TGTGCCAGCTCCCTACGTTTCGGCGAGCAGTACTTC	CASSLRFGEQYF
TRBV21-1	.	.	TRBJ1-4	TGTGCCAGCAACGACGGGGGATCTAATGAAAAACTGTTTTTT	CASNDGGSNEKLFF